Below, 10 T cell receptor beta chains from the same sample are listed, as sequenced in a study of CD8+ T cells in alopecia areata. Sequencing relied on a cDNA template that was reverse transcribed from extracted RNA. Measured with immunoSEQ multiplex PCR; TCRdb has only the in-frame clones, and not every one. The table lists about 180,000 clones, approximately 56% of them singletons, with approximately 14% in the top ten. Sequencing was performed on CD4+ T cells sorted from blood, taken at week 0. The receptors here all came from a human donor with alopecia areata.

The chain recombines TRBV7-8 with TRBJ2-7, with D perhaps TRBD2 (5 bases). V shed 3 bases and J shed 4 bases, with 10 bases lying between them. The CDR3 runs 13 residues. Germline V lookup: CDR1 SGHVS, CDR2 FQNEAQ. The CDR3 region is CASSFERGYEQYF. CDR3 nucleotides: TGTGCCAGCAGCTTCGAGCGAGGGTACGAGCAGTACTTC.

The chain employs TRBV11-2 and TRBJ2-1, with TRBD1 matching 8 bases. The CDR3 loop spans 14 amino acids. Per the germline V gene, CDR1 is SGHAT and CDR2 is FQNNGV. V was pared by 5 bases and J by 9 bases, with 9 bases of the junction left unmatched. CDR3 sequence: CASSIDRGILEQFF. In DNA form, the CDR3 reads TGTGCCAGCAGCATTGACAGGGGAATCCTTGAGCAGTTCTTC.

The chain links TRBV2 to TRBJ1-1, with D perhaps TRBD1 (6 bases). V lost 7 bases and J 1 base, leaving 13 bases between the germline ends. This CDR3 has 14 residues. From germline, CDR1 is SNHLY and CDR2 FYNNEI. DNA for the CDR3: TGTGCCAGCAACCAAGAGGGGGAGAACACTGAAGCTTTCTTT. Its protein product is CASNQEGENTEAFF.

The chain joins TRBV27 to TRBJ1-2; 8 nucleotides agree with TRBD1. Germline trimming cut 6 bases from V and 4 bases from J; bases unmatched to any gene: 13. Germline V CDR1 and CDR2: MNHEY, SMNVEV (reference sequence). The CDR3 runs to 16 residues. The CDR3 protein is CASSSQTGVGSYGYTF. CDR3 nucleotide sequence: TGTGCCAGCAGCTCCCAGACAGGGGTCGGCTCCTATGGCTACACCTTC.

The gene calls are TRBV15 and TRBJ1-1, with D hard to call. The CDR3 consists of 12 residues. CDR1 is LNHNV and CDR2 is YYDKDF in the germline V gene (reference sequence). Between the trimmed V and J ends, which lost 0 bases and 11 bases, there was a span of 10 bases. The CDR3 coding sequence is TGTGCCACCAGCAGAGATCGTTATGTGGCTTTCTTT. As protein: CATSRDRYVAFF.

The J gene is TRBJ2-1, the V gene TRBV5-1; D gene unclear. The CDR3 is 13 amino acids. Germline values: CDR1 SGHRS, CDR2 YFSETQ. Trimming took 0 bases from V and 8 from J, leaving 9 bases between them. CDR3 nucleotides: TGCGCCAGCAGCTTGGTCCACGTTGATGAGCAGTTCTTC. Encoded protein: CASSLVHVDEQFF.

Details on this clone: Different DNA sequences within this sample yield the same CDR3. J is TRBJ1-2 and V is TRBV29-1; D unresolved. CDR1 is SQVTM and CDR2 is ANQGSEA in the germline V gene. V was pared by 4 bases and J by 5 bases, with 11 bases between. The CDR3 spans 12 residues. CDR3 coding DNA: TGCAGCGTTGCAGGTGGTGGGTATGGCTACACCTTC. Its protein is CSVAGGGYGYTF.

The chain combines TRBV25-1 with TRBJ2-7; D is tentatively TRBD1 or TRBD2 (5 bases each). The CDR3 loop spans 11 amino acids. The germline V gene has CDR1 MGHDK and CDR2 SYGVNS. Trimming removed 1 base from V and 7 bases from J, with 5 bases in between. The CDR3 DNA follows: TGTGCCAGCAGTGAATGGGGGGAGCAGTACTTC. Encoded protein: CASSEWGEQYF.

The chain's CDR3 is CSVAQGREQYF. The CDR3 bases are TGCAGCGTTGCACAGGGACGCGAGCAGTACTTC. The chain links TRBV29-1 to TRBJ2-7; D might be TRBD1 (6 bases). CDR1 is SQVTM, CDR2 ANQGSEA, per germline. The V and J ends lost 4 bases and 6 bases respectively, with 10 bases between them. This CDR3 has 11 amino acids.

This clone occurred a few times. J is TRBJ1-5 and V is TRBV5-1, with D perhaps TRBD1 (5 bases). There are 15 residues in the CDR3. CDR1 is SGHRS and CDR2 is YFSETQ in the germline V gene. Trimming stripped 2 bases from V and 5 bases from J, with 14 bases between. The CDR3 DNA sequence: TGCGCCAGCAGCTTCAAAGGGGCGGAGGATCAGCCCCAGCATTTT. Translation: CASSFKGAEDQPQHF.